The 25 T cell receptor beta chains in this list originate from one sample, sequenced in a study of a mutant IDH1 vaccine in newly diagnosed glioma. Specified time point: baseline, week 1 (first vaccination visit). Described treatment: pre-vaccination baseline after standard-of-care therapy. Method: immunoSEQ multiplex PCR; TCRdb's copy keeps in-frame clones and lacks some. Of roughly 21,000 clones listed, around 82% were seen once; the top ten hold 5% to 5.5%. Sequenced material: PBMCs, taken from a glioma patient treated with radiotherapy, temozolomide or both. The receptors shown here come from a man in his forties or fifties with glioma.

The CDR3: CASSKISGEQYF. The CDR3 nucleotides are TGTGCCAGCAGCAAAATCTCCGGCGAGCAGTACTTC. This chain joins TRBV21-1 and TRBJ2-7; TRBD2 is taken as the D call from the table, unchecked against the DNA. TRBV21-1 is listed as a pseudogene. The CDR3 runs to 12 residues.

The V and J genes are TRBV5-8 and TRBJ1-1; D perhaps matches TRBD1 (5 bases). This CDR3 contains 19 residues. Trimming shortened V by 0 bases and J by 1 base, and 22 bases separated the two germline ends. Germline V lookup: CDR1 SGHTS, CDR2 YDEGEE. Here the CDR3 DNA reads TGTGCCAGCAGCTTGGAATCGGTCGGGGGTTCGTGGGGGAACACTGAAGCTTTCTTT. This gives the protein CASSLESVGGSWGNTEAFF.

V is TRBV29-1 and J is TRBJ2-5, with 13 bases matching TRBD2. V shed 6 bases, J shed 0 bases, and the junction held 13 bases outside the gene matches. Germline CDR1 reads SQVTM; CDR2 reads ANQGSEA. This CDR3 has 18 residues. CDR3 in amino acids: CSVYGTSGKSWDQETQYF. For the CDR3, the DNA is TGCAGCGTCTACGGGACTAGCGGGAAGTCTTGGGACCAAGAGACCCAGTACTTC.

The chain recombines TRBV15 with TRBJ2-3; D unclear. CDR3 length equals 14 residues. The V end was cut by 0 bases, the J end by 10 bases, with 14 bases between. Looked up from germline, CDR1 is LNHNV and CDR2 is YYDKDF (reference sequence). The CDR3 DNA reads TGTGCCACCAGCAGAGATCCCGACAATTTTTCGCAGTATTTT. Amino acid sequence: CATSRDPDNFSQYF.

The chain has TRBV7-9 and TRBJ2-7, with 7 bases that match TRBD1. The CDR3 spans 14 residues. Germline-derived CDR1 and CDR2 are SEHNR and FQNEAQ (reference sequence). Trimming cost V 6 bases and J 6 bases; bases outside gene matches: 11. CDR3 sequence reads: CASSSERGLAEQYF. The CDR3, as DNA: TGTGCCAGCAGTTCCGAGAGGGGGCTAGCCGAGCAGTACTTC.

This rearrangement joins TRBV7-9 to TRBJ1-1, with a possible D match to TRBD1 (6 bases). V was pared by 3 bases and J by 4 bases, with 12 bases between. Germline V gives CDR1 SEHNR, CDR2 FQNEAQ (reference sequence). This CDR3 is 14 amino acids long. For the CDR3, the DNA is TGTGCCAGCAGCTTCACAGGGAAGGGCACTGAAGCTTTCTTT. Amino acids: CASSFTGKGTEAFF.

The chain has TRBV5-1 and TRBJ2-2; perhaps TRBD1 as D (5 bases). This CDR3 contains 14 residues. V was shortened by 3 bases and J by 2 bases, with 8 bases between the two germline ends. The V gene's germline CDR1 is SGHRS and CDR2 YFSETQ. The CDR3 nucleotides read TGCGCCAGCAGCTCAGGGATCAACACCGGGGAGCTGTTTTTT. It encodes CASSSGINTGELFF. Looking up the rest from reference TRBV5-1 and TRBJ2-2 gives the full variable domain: KAGVTQTPRYLIKTRGQQVTLSCSPISGHRSVSWYQQTPGQGLQFLFEYFSETQRNKGNFPGRFSGRQFSNSRSEMNVSTLELGDSALYLCASSSGINTGELFFGEGSRLTVL.

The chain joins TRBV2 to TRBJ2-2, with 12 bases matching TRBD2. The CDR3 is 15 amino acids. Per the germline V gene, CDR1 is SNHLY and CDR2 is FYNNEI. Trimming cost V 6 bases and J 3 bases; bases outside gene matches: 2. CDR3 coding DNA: TGTGCCAGCAGCCCTAGCGGGGGGGACACCGGGGAGCTGTTTTTT. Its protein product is CASSPSGGDTGELFF.

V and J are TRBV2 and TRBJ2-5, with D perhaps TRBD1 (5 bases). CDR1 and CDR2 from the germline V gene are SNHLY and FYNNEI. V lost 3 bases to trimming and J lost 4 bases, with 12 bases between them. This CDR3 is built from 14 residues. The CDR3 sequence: CASSDHGRGETQYF. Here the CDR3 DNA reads TGTGCCAGCAGTGACCACGGAAGGGGAGAGACCCAGTACTTC.

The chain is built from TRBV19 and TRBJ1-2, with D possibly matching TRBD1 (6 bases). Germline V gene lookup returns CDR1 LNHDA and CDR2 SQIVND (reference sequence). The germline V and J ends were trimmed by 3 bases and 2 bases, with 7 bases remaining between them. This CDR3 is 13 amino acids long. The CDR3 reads CASSMQGNYGYTF. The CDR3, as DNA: TGTGCCAGTAGTATGCAGGGGAACTATGGCTACACCTTC.

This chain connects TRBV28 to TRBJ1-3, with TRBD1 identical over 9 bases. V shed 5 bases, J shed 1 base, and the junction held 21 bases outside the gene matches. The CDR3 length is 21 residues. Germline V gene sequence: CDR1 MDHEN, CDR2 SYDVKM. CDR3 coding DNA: TGTGCCAGCAGTCCGATCGAGGAGACAGGGACAGGGTCCCTTTCTGGAAACACCATATATTTT. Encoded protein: CASSPIEETGTGSLSGNTIYF. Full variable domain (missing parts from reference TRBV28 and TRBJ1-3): DVKVTQSSRYLVKRTGEKVFLECVQDMDHENMFWYRQDPGLGLRLIYFSYDVKMKEKGDIPEGYSVSREKKERFSLILESASTNQTSMYLCASSPIEETGTGSLSGNTIYFGEGSWLTVV.

CDR3 DNA: TGTGCCTGGAGTGTATTAACAGCCCGAAACACTGAAGCTTTCTTT. Amino acid sequence: CAWSVLTARNTEAFF. This chain uses TRBV30 with TRBJ1-1; D call uncertain. Trimming cost V 0 bases and J 2 bases, with 13 bases left between them. CDR3 length: 15 residues. Germline loops: CDR1 GTSNPN, CDR2 SVGIG (reference sequence).

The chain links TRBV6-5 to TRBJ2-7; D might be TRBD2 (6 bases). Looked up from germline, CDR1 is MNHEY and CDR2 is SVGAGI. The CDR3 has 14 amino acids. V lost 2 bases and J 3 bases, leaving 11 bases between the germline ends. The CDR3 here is CASSYGGGYYEQYF. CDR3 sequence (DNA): TGTGCCAGCAGTTACGGTGGAGGGTACTACGAGCAGTACTTC.

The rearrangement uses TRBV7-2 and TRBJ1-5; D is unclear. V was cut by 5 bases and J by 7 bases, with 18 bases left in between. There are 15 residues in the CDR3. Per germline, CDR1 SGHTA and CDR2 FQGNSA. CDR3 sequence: CASSLSRGLRQPQHF. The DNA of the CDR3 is TGTGCCAGCAGCCTCTCCCGAGGGTTGAGGCAGCCCCAGCATTTT.

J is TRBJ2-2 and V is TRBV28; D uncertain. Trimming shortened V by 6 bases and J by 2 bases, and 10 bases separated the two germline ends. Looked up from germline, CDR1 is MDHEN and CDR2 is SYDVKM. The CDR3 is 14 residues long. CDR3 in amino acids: CASSRTFNTGELFF. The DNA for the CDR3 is TGTGCCAGCAGCCGCACGTTTAACACCGGGGAGCTGTTTTTT.

The CDR3 bases are TGTGCCAGCAGCTTAGTAGCGGGAGGCGCCGGGGAGCTGTTTTTT. It encodes CASSLVAGGAGELFF. The V and J genes are TRBV7-2 and TRBJ2-2, with 10 bases that match TRBD2. Germline V gene lookup returns CDR1 SGHTA and CDR2 FQGNSA. The V gene end was trimmed by 1 base and the J gene end by 6 bases; junction bases not matched to a gene: 2. There are 15 residues in the CDR3.

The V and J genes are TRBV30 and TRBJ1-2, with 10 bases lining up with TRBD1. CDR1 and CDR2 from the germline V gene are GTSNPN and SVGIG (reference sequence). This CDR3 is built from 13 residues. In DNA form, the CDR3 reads TGTGTAATAGCGGACAGGGGGGACTATGGCTACACCTTC. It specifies CVIADRGDYGYTF. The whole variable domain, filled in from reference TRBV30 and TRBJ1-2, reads SQTIHQWPATLVQPVGSPLSLECTVEGTSNPNLYWYRQAAGRGLQLLFYSVGIGQISSEVPQNLSASRPQDRQFILSSKKLLLSDSGFYLCVIADRGDYGYTFGSGTRLTVV.

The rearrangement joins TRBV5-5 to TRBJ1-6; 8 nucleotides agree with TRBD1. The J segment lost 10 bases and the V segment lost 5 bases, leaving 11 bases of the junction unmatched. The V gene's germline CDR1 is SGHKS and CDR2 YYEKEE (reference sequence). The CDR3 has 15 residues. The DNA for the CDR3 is TGTGCCAGCAGTCCTGGGACAGGCTTCTCCTCACCCCTCCACTTT. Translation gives CASSPGTGFSSPLHF.

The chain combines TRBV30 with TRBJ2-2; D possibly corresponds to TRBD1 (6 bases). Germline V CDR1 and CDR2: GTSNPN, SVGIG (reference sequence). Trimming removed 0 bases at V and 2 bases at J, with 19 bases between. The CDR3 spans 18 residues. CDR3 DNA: TGTGCCTGGAGTGTAGGTCGCTGGGGGCCAAAAAACACCGGGGAGCTGTTTTTT. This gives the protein CAWSVGRWGPKNTGELFF. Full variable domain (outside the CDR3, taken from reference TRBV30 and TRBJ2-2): SQTIHQWPATLVQPVGSPLSLECTVEGTSNPNLYWYRQAAGRGLQLLFYSVGIGQISSEVPQNLSASRPQDRQFILSSKKLLLSDSGFYLCAWSVGRWGPKNTGELFFGEGSRLTVL.

The CDR3 protein is CASSWDHEGYTF. DNA of the CDR3: TGTGCCAGCAGCTGGGACCATGAGGGCTACACCTTC. The V call is TRBV5-4, the J call TRBJ1-2, with D tentatively TRBD1 (5 bases). V shed 3 bases and J shed 8 bases, with 11 bases lying between them. CDR3 length: 12 amino acids. The V gene's germline CDR1 is SGHNT and CDR2 YYREEE (reference sequence).

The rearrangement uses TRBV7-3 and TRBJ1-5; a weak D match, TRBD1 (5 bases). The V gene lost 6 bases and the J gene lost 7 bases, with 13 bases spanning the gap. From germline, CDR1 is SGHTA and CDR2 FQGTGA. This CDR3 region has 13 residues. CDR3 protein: CASSWGTGQPQHF. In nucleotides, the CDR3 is TGTGCCAGCAGTTGGGGAACAGGACAGCCCCAGCATTTT.

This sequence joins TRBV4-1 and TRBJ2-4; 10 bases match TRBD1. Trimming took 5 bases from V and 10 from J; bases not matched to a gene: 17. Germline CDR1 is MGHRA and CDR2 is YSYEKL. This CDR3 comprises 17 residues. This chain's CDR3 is CASSDDPGTGDFPIQYF. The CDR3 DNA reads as TGCGCCAGCAGCGATGATCCCGGGACAGGGGATTTTCCTATTCAGTACTTC.

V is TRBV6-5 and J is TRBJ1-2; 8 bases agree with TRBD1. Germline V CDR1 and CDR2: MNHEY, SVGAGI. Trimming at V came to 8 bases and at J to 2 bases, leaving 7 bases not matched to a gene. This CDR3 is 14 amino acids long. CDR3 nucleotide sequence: TGTGCCAGCCGGAAGACAGGGGCGAACTATGGCTACACCTTC. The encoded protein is CASRKTGANYGYTF.

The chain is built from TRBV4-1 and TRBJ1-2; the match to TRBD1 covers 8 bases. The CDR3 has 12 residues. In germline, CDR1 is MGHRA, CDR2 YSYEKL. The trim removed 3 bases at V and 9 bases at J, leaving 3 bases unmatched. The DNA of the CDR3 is TGCGCCAGCAGCCAGGGGGACAGGAGCTACACCTTC. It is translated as CASSQGDRSYTF.

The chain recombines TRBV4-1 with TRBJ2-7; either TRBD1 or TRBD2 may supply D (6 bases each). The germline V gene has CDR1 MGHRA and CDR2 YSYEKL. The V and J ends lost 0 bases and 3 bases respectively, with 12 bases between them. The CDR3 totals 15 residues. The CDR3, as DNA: TGCGCCAGCAGCCAAGATCGGGGGCTTCACTACGAGCAGTACTTC. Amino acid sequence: CASSQDRGLHYEQYF.